The clone carrying this TCR beta chain showed up just a few times. The antigen is not known. This sample stems from a study of beta chain features in type 1 diabetes. Only one heparinised blood draw was taken per donor, and its volume averaged roughly 120 mL. By way of CD45RO/CCR7/CD25/CD127/CD95/CD27, the CD4+ regulatory, stem cell-like memory, central memory and naive cells were sorted. Sorted populations all exceeded 98% purity. Study findings and constraints: Individuals with type 1 diabetes displayed fewer insertions and more deletions at VDJ junctions. TCRB CDR3 length was moderately but significantly reduced in all four CD4+ subsets of Type 1 diabetes patients.

Germline values: CDR1 SGHTA, CDR2 FQGNSA. Trimming took off 1 base at V and 4 bases at J, with 12 bases between the two ends. The CDR3 runs to 15 residues. The authors reverse transcribed all of the isolated RNA, so sequencing captured expressed TCRB transcripts. Here immunoSEQ multiplex PCR was the method, and the copy in TCRdb shows in-frame clones only, minus some. Of 300,000 to 400,000 clones listed, over 7% are singletons. The chain recombines TRBV7-2 with TRBJ2-3; D possibly corresponds to TRBD1 (6 bases). The sequencing sample was made of central memory CD4+ T cells from blood. The sequence was collected from a man aged 30-40 years with type 1 diabetes. The CDR3 spells CASSLVQGGPDTQYF. CDR3 nucleotides: TGTGCCAGCAGCTTAGTTCAAGGGGGTCCAGATACGCAGTATTTT.